The 4 T cell receptor beta chains given below trace back to one sample, sequenced in a study of Ad26.COV2.S vaccination and SARS-CoV-2 variants. Clones were read by immunoSEQ multiplex PCR, and TCRdb kept only the in-frame ones, dropping some. The table shows about 480,000 clones, with around 88% occurring only once. As for treatment: 19 received Ad26.COV2.S at low or high dose, single or two shots; several received placebo; per-sample allocation not given. Sampling occurred on day 63 after the first vaccine or placebo injection. Source: peripheral blood, taken in a trial of Ad26.COV2.S vaccine versus placebo. These receptors all come from a person between 18 and 60 years old who received the Ad26.COV2.S COVID-19 vaccine or a placebo.

V gene TRBV7-9 combines with J gene TRBJ2-3; 7 positions match TRBD1. The CDR3 has 17 amino acids. CDR1 and CDR2 from the germline V gene are SEHNR and FQNEAQ (reference sequence). The J segment lost 2 bases and the V segment lost 5 bases, leaving 13 bases of the junction unmatched. DNA for the CDR3: TGTGCCAGCAGCATAACTAATTGGGACAGAATCACAGATACGCAGTATTTT. Amino acids: CASSITNWDRITDTQYF.

Notes on this clone: The same CDR3 can be traced to other DNA sequences in this sample. The chain has TRBV28 and TRBJ2-7, with 7 bases fitting TRBD2. Trimming at V came to 11 bases and at J to 3 bases, leaving 7 bases not matched to a gene. The CDR3 totals 12 residues. From germline, CDR1 is MDHEN and CDR2 SYDVKM. The CDR3 loop is CASSGTIYEQYF. In DNA, the CDR3 is TGTGCCTCTAGCGGAACCATCTACGAGCAGTACTTC.

This chain links TRBV5-6 with TRBJ1-4, with TRBD1 matching 7 bases. Germline CDR1 SGHDT, CDR2 YYEEEE. The CDR3 consists of 16 residues. Trimming took 2 bases from V and 5 from J; bases not matched to a gene: 9. CDR3: CASSFRTGQRNEKLFF. CDR3 coding DNA: TGTGCCAGCAGCTTCAGAACGGGACAGAGGAATGAAAAACTGTTTTTT.

V usage is TRBV12-3 or TRBV12-4 and J usage is TRBJ1-4, with TRBD1 matching 7 bases. V lost 6 bases and J lost 8; bases outside the gene matches: 6. The CDR3 sequence is 13 residues long. CDR3 DNA: TGTGCCAGCAGCTCCCTACAGGGGGAAAAACTGTTTTTT. Translation: CASSSLQGEKLFF.